These 31 T cell receptor beta chains were all obtained from the same sample, sequenced in a study of Tregs in tolerant kidney transplant recipients. Produced via immunoSEQ multiplex PCR; TCRdb's table is partial and in-frame only. This sample's clone table lists 50,000 to 65,000 clones. The sequences come from CD4+ T cells from blood, collected before the transplant. The receptors were gathered from a human donor who received a combined kidney and bone marrow transplant.

About this clone itself: The sequenced fragment ends 3 residues before the CDR3 boundary, so the rest is inferred from the germline J gene. V gene TRBV30 combines with J gene TRBJ1-5; D gene ambiguous. Germline V gene lookup returns CDR1 GTSNPN and CDR2 SVGIG (reference sequence). This CDR3 is 12 amino acids long. The V end lost 0 bases, the J end lost 6 bases, and 6 bases lay between the germline ends. The CDR3: CAWSVRGQPQHF. Partial CDR3 DNA: TGTGCCTGGAGTGTACGAGGTCAGCCC.

About this clone: The CDR3 is cut off 3 residues early in the read; its end comes from the germline J gene. V usage is TRBV29-1 and J usage is TRBJ1-1; maybe TRBD1 (5 bases). The CDR3 is made up of 13 amino acids. The V and J ends lost 6 bases and 1 base respectively, with 12 bases between them. The germline CDR1 and CDR2 sequences are SQVTM and ANQGSEA. The CDR3 is CSVDLGGNTEAFF. The part of the CDR3 DNA that was read is TGCAGCGTGGACCTCGGGGGGAACACTGAA.

Notes on this clone: The sequenced fragment ends 3 residues before the CDR3 boundary, so the rest is inferred from the germline J gene. The chain couples TRBV19 to TRBJ1-2; 8 bases align to TRBD1. CDR1 LNHDA and CDR2 SQIVND come from the germline V gene (reference sequence). The CDR3 contains 19 residues. Unmatched junction bases numbered 19, after V lost 3 bases and J lost 4 bases. The CDR3 sequence is CASSIMRVRATGGGYGYTF. CDR3 DNA, as far as it was read: TGTGCCAGTAGTATTATGAGGGTGCGGGCCACAGGGGGTGGCTATGGC. Filled out from reference TRBV19 and TRBJ1-2, the complete variable domain reads DGGITQSPKYLFRKEGQNVTLSCEQNLNHDAMYWYRQDPGQGLRLIYYSQIVNDFQKGDIAEGYSVSREKKESFPLTVTSAQKNPTAFYLCASSIMRVRATGGGYGYTFGSGTRLTVV.

Details on this clone: Sequencing ends 3 residues short of the CDR3 end; the germline J gene provides the rest. The rearrangement uses TRBV6-1 and TRBJ1-1; possible D gene TRBD1, 5 bases. The CDR3 runs 15 residues. V dropped 4 bases and J dropped 1 base, with 13 bases sitting between them. From germline, CDR1 is MNHNS and CDR2 SASEGT. CDR3 DNA, as far as it was read: TGTGCCAGCAGTGCATACCAAGGGGAGAACACTGAA. Amino acid sequence: CASSAYQGENTE. The whole CDR3 is CASSAYQGENTEAFF.

Comments on this clone: The CDR3 end is not reached by the read, which stops 3 residues before it; the germline J gene fills it in. This chain uses TRBV10-1 with TRBJ1-4; the match to TRBD1 covers 7 bases. CDR1 is WNHNN, CDR2 SYGVQD, per germline (reference sequence). This CDR3 has 13 amino acids. J lost 5 bases, V lost 8 bases, and 5 bases had no gene match. The CDR3 bases that were read are TGCGCCAGCTCGGGACAGCTCAATGAAAAA. Amino acids: CASSGQLNEK. The CDR3 reads in full as CASSGQLNEKLFF.

With respect to this clone: The DNA ends 3 residues before the CDR3 does, and the rest of the CDR3 is filled in from the germline J gene. J is TRBJ2-5 and V is TRBV29-1; the match to TRBD2 covers 13 bases. CDR1 is SQVTM, CDR2 ANQGSEA, per germline. This CDR3 has 14 amino acids. V shed 6 bases, J shed 4 bases, and the junction held 5 bases outside the gene matches. The CDR3 DNA, read in part, is TGCAGCGTCTGGGGGACTAGCGGGGCAGAGACC. This gives the protein CSVWGTSGAET. The full CDR3 sequence reads CSVWGTSGAETQYF. Full variable domain (rest looked up from reference TRBV29-1 and TRBJ2-5): SAVISQKPSRDICQRGTSLTIQCQVDSQVTMMFWYRQQPGQSLTLIATANQGSEATYESGFVIDKFPISRPNLTFSTLTVSNMSPEDSSIYLCSVWGTSGAETQYFGPGTRLLVL.

With respect to this clone: From the germline J gene comes the end of the CDR3, since the read stops 3 residues before it. This chain uses TRBV5-1 with TRBJ1-1; 8 positions agree with TRBD1. The CDR3 sequence is 15 residues long. Trimming took 1 base from V and 6 from J; bases not matched to a gene: 8. Germline loops: CDR1 SGHRS, CDR2 YFSETQ. Partial CDR3 DNA: TGCGCCAGCAGCTTGAGTGTCGGGACAGGATCTGAA. This encodes CASSLSVGTGSE. The whole CDR3 is CASSLSVGTGSEAFF. Filled out from reference TRBV5-1 and TRBJ1-1, the complete variable domain reads KAGVTQTPRYLIKTRGQQVTLSCSPISGHRSVSWYQQTPGQGLQFLFEYFSETQRNKGNFPGRFSGRQFSNSRSEMNVSTLELGDSALYLCASSLSVGTGSEAFFGQGTRLTVV.

Details on this clone: The read ends 3 residues before the CDR3 terminus; that terminus is restored from the germline J gene. The V and J genes are TRBV7-2 and TRBJ2-7; no reliable D call. The germline V gene has CDR1 SGHTA and CDR2 FQGNSA. There are 14 residues in the CDR3. V was pared by 2 bases and J by 0 bases, with 8 bases between. The chain's CDR3 is CASSLTHASYEQYF. CDR3 DNA, as far as it was read: TGTGCCAGCAGCTTAACACATGCCTCCTACGAG.

About this clone itself: The read terminates 3 residues ahead of where the CDR3 ends, so the germline J gene completes it. This chain joins TRBV7-9 and TRBJ1-4, with 7 positions matching TRBD1. This CDR3 is built from 15 residues. Germline V CDR1 and CDR2: SEHNR, FQNEAQ (reference sequence). J gave up 7 bases and V 3 bases, and 8 bases lay outside the gene matches. Incomplete CDR3 DNA: TGTGCCAGCAGCTTCAAACAGGGGTTAAGTGAAAAA. Its translation: CASSFKQGLSEK. The full CDR3 is CASSFKQGLSEKLFF. Drawing the rest from reference TRBV7-9 and TRBJ1-4, the complete variable domain is DTGVSQNPRHKITKRGQNVTFRCDPISEHNRLYWYRQTLGQGPEFLTYFQNEAQLEKSRLLSDRFSAERPKGSFSTLEIQRTEQGDSAMYLCASSFKQGLSEKLFFGSGTQLSVL.

With regard to this clone: Sequencing ends 3 residues short of the CDR3 end; the germline J gene provides the rest. The chain joins TRBV5-5 to TRBJ2-5, with a tentative D call TRBD1 (5 bases). Germline V gene sequence: CDR1 SGHKS, CDR2 YYEKEE (reference sequence). The CDR3 totals 14 residues. V was pared by 4 bases and J by 2 bases, with 12 bases between. Incomplete CDR3 DNA: TGTGCCAGCAGCGCCGTACAGGTTCAAGAGACC. Amino acids: CASSAVQVQET. The full CDR3 is CASSAVQVQETQYF.

The CDR3 bases that were read are TGTGCCAGCTCCAGGACAGCCGACAATGAG. Translated, it gives CASSRTADNE. From start to end, the CDR3 is CASSRTADNEQFF. This sequence joins TRBV18 and TRBJ2-1; TRBD1 is a possible D gene (6 bases). The read is 3 residues too short to cover the CDR3 end, so that end is filled in from the germline J gene. This CDR3 has 13 residues. V lost 6 bases to trimming and J lost 5 bases, with 11 bases between them. Germline V lookup: CDR1 KGHSH, CDR2 LQKENI.

Concerning this clone itself: The CDR3 is cut off 3 residues early in the read; its end comes from the germline J gene. J is TRBJ1-6 and V is TRBV10-2, with unresolved D. CDR1 and CDR2 from the germline V gene are WSHSY and SAAADI. CDR3 size: 15 residues. Trimming cost V 6 bases and J 10 bases, with 19 bases left between them. Partial CDR3 DNA: TGCGCCAGCAGCAACGCCATTACGGTAGGGTCACCC. This sequence encodes CASSNAITVGSP. The entire CDR3 is CASSNAITVGSPLHF.

Remarks on this clone: The sequenced fragment ends 3 residues before the CDR3 boundary, so the rest is inferred from the germline J gene. This chain joins TRBV5-1 and TRBJ1-5; D call uncertain. Germline V gene sequence: CDR1 SGHRS, CDR2 YFSETQ. CDR3 length: 15 residues. The V and J ends lost 0 bases and 3 bases respectively, with 10 bases between them. Partial CDR3 DNA: TGCGCCAGCAGCTTGGGGAGCGGAAACAATCAGCCC. Residues: CASSLGSGNNQP. The full CDR3 protein reads CASSLGSGNNQPQHF. The full variable domain, rest sourced from reference TRBV5-1 and TRBJ1-5, is KAGVTQTPRYLIKTRGQQVTLSCSPISGHRSVSWYQQTPGQGLQFLFEYFSETQRNKGNFPGRFSGRQFSNSRSEMNVSTLELGDSALYLCASSLGSGNNQPQHFGDGTRLSIL.

On this clone itself: The read comes to an end 3 residues before the CDR3 does, leaving the germline J gene to fill in the end. The chain joins TRBV18 to TRBJ2-5; TRBD1 is a possible D gene (5 bases). Between the trimmed V and J ends, which lost 2 bases and 3 bases, there was a span of 10 bases. The CDR3 is 14 amino acids. CDR1 KGHSH and CDR2 LQKENI come from the germline V gene. This CDR3 is CASSPRRTKETQYF. The DNA read from the CDR3 is TGTGCCAGCTCACCAAGACGGACAAAAGAGACC.

Comment on this clone: The missing CDR3 end, 3 residues past where the read stops, is filled in from the germline J gene. This rearrangement joins TRBV19 to TRBJ2-1; D remains unclear. Looked up from germline, CDR1 is LNHDA and CDR2 is SQIVND (reference sequence). This CDR3 comprises 13 residues. V gave up 6 bases and J gave up 5 bases, with 11 bases separating them. The CDR3 DNA, read in part, is TGTGCCAGTAGCCTAAAACTCCACAATGAG. This gives the protein CASSLKLHNE. The full CDR3 is CASSLKLHNEQFF.

Comments on this clone: Read data end 3 residues before the CDR3 end; the end is taken from the germline J gene. The rearrangement uses TRBV18 and TRBJ1-1, with 7 nucleotides matching TRBD1. The CDR3 has 15 residues. CDR1 and CDR2 from the germline V gene are KGHSH and LQKENI. CDR3 DNA (partial): TGTGCCAGCTCACCACTTGATGACAGGGCCTATGGA. It is translated as CASSPLDDRAYG. The full CDR3 protein reads CASSPLDDRAYGAFF.

Note on this clone: The missing CDR3 end, 3 residues past where the read stops, is filled in from the germline J gene. This chain joins TRBV7-2 and TRBJ2-5, with 7 nucleotides matching TRBD1. Germline V gene data show CDR1 as SGHTA and CDR2 as FQGNSA. The CDR3 length is 14 residues. Unmatched junction bases numbered 3, after V lost 1 base and J lost 4 bases. Partial CDR3 DNA: TGTGCCAGCAGCTTAGACAGGGGTGGAGAGACC. Its protein product is CASSLDRGGET. The CDR3, in full, reads CASSLDRGGETQYF. The whole variable domain, filled in from reference TRBV7-2 and TRBJ2-5, reads GAGVSQSPSNKVTEKGKDVELRCDPISGHTALYWYRQSLGQGLEFLIYFQGNSAPDKSGLPSDRFSAERTGGSVSTLTIQRTQQEDSAVYLCASSLDRGGETQYFGPGTRLLVL.

Regarding this clone: The read ends 3 residues before the CDR3 terminus; that terminus is restored from the germline J gene. The chain combines TRBV6-2 or TRBV6-3 with TRBJ2-1, with 12 bases that match TRBD2. The V segment lost 11 bases and the J segment 3 bases; nucleotides outside the gene matches: 8. Germline CDR1 is MNHEY and CDR2 is SVGEGT. CDR3 length equals 15 residues. The CDR3 bases that were read are TGTGCCTCCCACGGACTAGCGGGAATCTACAATGAG. This gives the protein CASHGLAGIYNE. The whole CDR3 sequence reads CASHGLAGIYNEQFF.

Comments on this clone: The read gets to within 3 residues of the CDR3 end, and the germline J gene fills in the rest. The gene calls are TRBV18 and TRBJ2-6; 7 nucleotides match TRBD1. V gave up 2 bases and J gave up 0 bases; unmatched junction bases: 7. Germline lookup yields CDR1 KGHSH and CDR2 LQKENI. CDR3 size: 18 residues. CDR3 bases read: TGTGCCAGCTCACCAAGGGACAGCGGATACTCTGGGGCCAACGTC. Its translation is CASSPRDSGYSGANV. The whole CDR3 region reads CASSPRDSGYSGANVLTF.

A remark on this clone: The DNA ends 3 residues before the CDR3 does, and the rest of the CDR3 is filled in from the germline J gene. V is TRBV7-2 and J is TRBJ1-1; TRBD1 is a possible D gene (6 bases). Germline-derived CDR1 and CDR2 are SGHTA and FQGNSA. Trimming cost V 3 bases and J 5 bases, with 16 bases left between them. The CDR3 sequence is 15 residues long. Incomplete CDR3 DNA: TGTGCCAGCAGCTTTAAGGGAGGGGGGGAAACTGAA. It yields the protein CASSFKGGGETE. The full CDR3 protein reads CASSFKGGGETEAFF.

Points on this clone: The sequenced fragment ends 3 residues before the CDR3 boundary, so the rest is inferred from the germline J gene. The same CDR3 also results from other DNA sequences found in this sample. The chain links TRBV18 to TRBJ2-7; the D gene is possibly TRBD2 (6 bases). Germline loops: CDR1 KGHSH, CDR2 LQKENI. V lost 0 bases and J lost 4, with 7 bases in between. CDR3 length: 13 residues. Partial CDR3 DNA: TGTGCCAGCTCACCACCGGGGGGATACGAG. Its protein is CASSPPGGYE. The entire CDR3 is CASSPPGGYEQYF.

To note about this clone: The read comes to an end 3 residues before the CDR3 does, leaving the germline J gene to fill in the end. The V and J genes are TRBV18 and TRBJ2-2; D may be TRBD2 (7 bases). The CDR3 consists of 16 residues. With 6 bases removed from V and 3 bases from J, the gap between germline ends came to 17 bases. CDR1 KGHSH and CDR2 LQKENI come from the germline V gene. The CDR3 is CASSPRGGSDTGELFF. CDR3 DNA, as far as it was read: TGTGCCAGCTCCCCCAGGGGCGGGAGTGACACCGGGGAG. The entire variable domain, with the rest obtained from reference TRBV18 and TRBJ2-2, is as follows: NAGVMQNPRHLVRRRGQEARLRCSPMKGHSHVYWYRQLPEEGLKFMVYLQKENIIDESGMPKERFSAEFPKEGPSILRIQQVVRGDSAAYFCASSPRGGSDTGELFFGEGSRLTVL.

Regarding this clone: The CDR3 is cut off 3 residues early in the read; its end comes from the germline J gene. This chain joins TRBV10-1 and TRBJ1-5; 8 positions match TRBD1. CDR3 length: 14 residues. V shed 4 bases and J 6 bases; nucleotides not matched to a gene: 5. The germline gives CDR1 WNHNN, CDR2 SYGVQD (reference sequence). CDR3 bases read: TGCGCCAGCAGTGCGGGGCAGGGGGCTCAGCCC. It specifies CASSAGQGAQP. The full CDR3 is CASSAGQGAQPQHF.

Regarding this clone: The read falls 3 residues short of the CDR3 end, and the missing part is taken from the germline J gene. The chain uses TRBV10-3 and TRBJ2-3; 7 nucleotides agree with TRBD1. Germline V gene lookup returns CDR1 ENHRY and CDR2 SYGVKD. This CDR3 region has 15 residues. Trimming removed 6 bases from V and 2 bases from J; junction bases left unmatched: 8. The sequenced part of the CDR3 DNA is TGTGCCATCAGGGTTGGACAGGTTTCCACAGATACG. Its translation: CAIRVGQVSTDT. The whole CDR3 protein reads CAIRVGQVSTDTQYF.

Points on this clone: The missing CDR3 end, 3 residues past where the read stops, is filled in from the germline J gene. The rearrangement links TRBV19 to TRBJ1-2, with 8 bases identical to TRBD1. In germline, CDR1 is LNHDA, CDR2 SQIVND (reference sequence). Trimming at V came to 8 bases and at J to 3 bases, leaving 8 bases not matched to a gene. The CDR3 spans 14 residues. The CDR3 DNA, read in part, is TGTGCCAGTCGAGAGACAGGGGAGGACTATGGC. It specifies CASRETGEDYG. From start to end, the CDR3 is CASRETGEDYGYTF.

As for this clone: The read terminates 3 residues before the CDR3 end, so the remaining end is supplied by the germline J gene. V usage is TRBV18 and J usage is TRBJ2-1; 7 bases fit TRBD2. CDR1 is KGHSH, CDR2 LQKENI, per germline. V lost 3 bases and J lost 5; bases outside the gene matches: 10. The CDR3 runs to 16 residues. The DNA read from the CDR3 is TGTGCCAGCTCACCGAGTAACCCTAGCGGAAACAATGAG. This codes for CASSPSNPSGNNE. The whole CDR3 sequence reads CASSPSNPSGNNEQFF.

In the case of this clone: The missing CDR3 end, 3 residues past where the read stops, is filled in from the germline J gene. This chain connects TRBV19 to TRBJ1-4, with 8 bases matching TRBD1. After removal of 8 bases from V and 3 bases from J, the junction contained 5 bases not matched to a gene. CDR1 and CDR2 from the germline V gene are LNHDA and SQIVND (reference sequence). The CDR3 has 14 residues. The covered CDR3 bases are TGTGCCAGTTCCAGGGGGCTATCTAATGAAAAA. Its translation: CASSRGLSNEK. The entire CDR3 protein reads CASSRGLSNEKLFF.

Here the CDR3 reads CASSLDKHGGAFF. Incomplete CDR3 DNA: TGTGCCAGCAGCTTAGATAAGCACGGGGGA. V and J are TRBV11-2 and TRBJ1-1, with D tentatively TRBD1 (5 bases). Read sequence stops 3 residues before the CDR3 end, and the germline J gene provides the missing end. The CDR3 consists of 13 residues. Germline V CDR1 and CDR2: SGHAT, FQNNGV.

Partial CDR3 DNA: TGTGCCAGTAGTATACAGGAATCGTCAGATACG. Translation gives CASSIQESSDT. The entire CDR3 is CASSIQESSDTQYF. V and J are TRBV19 and TRBJ2-3; D unresolved. The missing CDR3 end, 3 residues past where the read stops, is filled in from the germline J gene. This CDR3 has 14 amino acids. V was shortened by 2 bases and J by 4 bases, with 10 bases between the two germline ends. The germline CDR1 and CDR2 sequences are LNHDA and SQIVND (reference sequence).

The part of the CDR3 DNA that was read is TGCAGTGCTAGAGCAGACAGGGTGGGTGAAAAA. Translated: CSARADRVGEK. The complete CDR3 protein is CSARADRVGEKLFF. The rearrangement uses TRBV20-1 and TRBJ1-4; 7 bases line up with TRBD1. The observed sequence ends 3 residues before the CDR3 terminus, with the missing tail filled in from the germline J gene. The CDR3 length is 14 residues. The germline V gene encodes CDR1 DFQATT and CDR2 SNEGSKA (reference sequence). J gave up 7 bases and V 1 base, and 6 bases lay outside the gene matches.

On this clone: The CDR3 goes on 3 residues after the read ends, and that part is filled in from the germline J gene. V gene TRBV7-9 combines with J gene TRBJ1-5; D is uncertain. The length of the CDR3 is 13 residues. Germline CDR1 SEHNR, CDR2 FQNEAQ (reference sequence). The V end lost 0 bases, the J end lost 6 bases, and 6 bases lay between the germline ends. Here the CDR3 reads CASSLAASQPQHF. The part of the CDR3 DNA that was read is TGTGCCAGCAGCTTAGCGGCTAGTCAGCCC.